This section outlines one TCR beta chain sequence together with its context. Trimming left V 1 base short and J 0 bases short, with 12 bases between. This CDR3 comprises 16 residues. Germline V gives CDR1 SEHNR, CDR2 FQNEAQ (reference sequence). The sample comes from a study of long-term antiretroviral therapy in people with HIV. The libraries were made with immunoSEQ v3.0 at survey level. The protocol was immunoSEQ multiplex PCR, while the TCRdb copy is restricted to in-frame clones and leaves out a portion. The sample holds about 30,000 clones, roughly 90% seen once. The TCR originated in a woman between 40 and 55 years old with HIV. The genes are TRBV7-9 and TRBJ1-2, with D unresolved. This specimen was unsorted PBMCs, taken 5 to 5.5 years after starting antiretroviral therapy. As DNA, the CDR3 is TGTGCCAGCAGCTTAGATGGGCGGGTAGCTAACTATGGCTACACCTTC. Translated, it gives CASSLDGRVANYGYTF.